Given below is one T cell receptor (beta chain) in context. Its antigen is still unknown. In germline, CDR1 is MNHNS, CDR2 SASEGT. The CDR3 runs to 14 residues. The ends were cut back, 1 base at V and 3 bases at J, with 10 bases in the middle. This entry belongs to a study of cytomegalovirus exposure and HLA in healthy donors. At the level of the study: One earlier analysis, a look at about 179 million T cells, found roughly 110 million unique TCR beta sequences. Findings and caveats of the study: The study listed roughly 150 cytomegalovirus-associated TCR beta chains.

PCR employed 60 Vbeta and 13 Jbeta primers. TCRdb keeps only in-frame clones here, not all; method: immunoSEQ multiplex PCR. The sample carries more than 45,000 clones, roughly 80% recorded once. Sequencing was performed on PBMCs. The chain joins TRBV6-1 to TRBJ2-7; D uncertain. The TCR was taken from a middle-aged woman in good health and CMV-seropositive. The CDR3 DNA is TGTGCCAGCAGTGAAGGGCCCAGTAACTACGAGCAGTACTTC. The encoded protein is CASSEGPSNYEQYF.